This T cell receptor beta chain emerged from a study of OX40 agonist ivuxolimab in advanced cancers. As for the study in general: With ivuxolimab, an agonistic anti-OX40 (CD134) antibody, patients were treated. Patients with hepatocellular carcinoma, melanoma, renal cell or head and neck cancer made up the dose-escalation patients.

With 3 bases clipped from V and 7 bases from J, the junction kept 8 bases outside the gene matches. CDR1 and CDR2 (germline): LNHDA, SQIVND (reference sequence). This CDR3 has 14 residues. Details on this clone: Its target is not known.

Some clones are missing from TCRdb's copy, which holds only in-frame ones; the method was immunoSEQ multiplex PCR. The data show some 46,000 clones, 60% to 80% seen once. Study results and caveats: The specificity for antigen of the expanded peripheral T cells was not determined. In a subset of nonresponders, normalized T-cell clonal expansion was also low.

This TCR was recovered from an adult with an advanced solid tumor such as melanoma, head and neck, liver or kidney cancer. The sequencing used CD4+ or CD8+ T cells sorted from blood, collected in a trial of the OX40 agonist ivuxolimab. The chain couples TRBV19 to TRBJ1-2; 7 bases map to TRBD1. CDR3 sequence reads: CASSILNQGVGYTF. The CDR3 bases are TGTGCCAGTAGTATCCTAAACCAGGGGGTTGGCTACACCTTC.